These 15 T cell receptor beta chains originate from one sample sequenced in a study of shared clonotypes between healthy human individuals. Profiling relied on immunoSEQ multiplex PCR, and the TCRdb table lists in-frame clones only, not all of them. This sample has about 1 million clones; around 74% occur once, and the top ten carry about 1.5%. The source material was memory CD4+ T cells sorted from blood. Subset here: CD45RA-negative fraction. Receptors were obtained from a young man in good health.

This clone was found a few times. The genes are TRBV20-1 and TRBJ1-2; no reliable D call. V was cut by 6 bases and J by 6 bases, with 11 bases left in between. Germline-derived CDR1 and CDR2 are DFQATT and SNEGSKA (reference sequence). The CDR3 runs 11 residues. The CDR3 DNA follows: TGCAGTGCCCCCTCTGGGAATGGCTACACCTTC. Its translation: CSAPSGNGYTF.

The chain employs TRBV2 and TRBJ2-1; D is possibly TRBD1 or TRBD2 (5 bases each). Germline lookup yields CDR1 SNHLY and CDR2 FYNNEI. Trimming shortened V by 8 bases and J by 6 bases, and 17 bases separated the two germline ends. CDR3 length equals 14 residues. The CDR3 loop reads CASCFEGFGNEQFF. The CDR3 coding sequence is TGTGCCAGCTGTTTTGAGGGGTTCGGCAATGAGCAGTTCTTC.

This rearrangement joins TRBV19 to TRBJ2-1; TRBD2 agrees at 12 bases. Germline loops: CDR1 LNHDA, CDR2 SQIVND (reference sequence). The CDR3 runs to 18 residues. Trimming cost V 3 bases and J 6 bases; bases outside gene matches: 12. CDR3 amino acids: CASSIPPASGRARNEQFF. CDR3 in DNA: TGTGCCAGTAGTATCCCCCCAGCTAGCGGGAGGGCACGCAATGAGCAGTTCTTC.

The gene calls are TRBV2 and TRBJ2-1; TRBD1 aligns across 8 bases. This CDR3 comprises 14 residues. Trimming removed 8 bases from V and 8 bases from J; junction bases left unmatched: 11. CDR1 SNHLY and CDR2 FYNNEI come from the germline V gene. Here the CDR3 reads CASHSWTGSDEQFF. The DNA for the CDR3 is TGTGCCAGCCATTCGTGGACAGGGTCAGATGAGCAGTTCTTC.

For this clone: This sample includes further DNA sequences coding for the same CDR3. CDR3 bases: TGTGCCAGCAGTTTAACCCTCCTCTCCTACGAGCAGTACTTC. Translated: CASSLTLLSYEQYF. The rearrangement links TRBV27 to TRBJ2-7; D gene ambiguous. The CDR3 loop spans 14 amino acids. Trimming took off 2 bases at V and 0 bases at J, with 8 bases between the two ends. From germline, CDR1 is MNHEY and CDR2 SMNVEV (reference sequence).

The chain is built from TRBV15 and TRBJ1-3; TRBD1 might be the D (6 bases). Trimming cost V 3 bases and J 2 bases, with 14 bases left between them. The length of the CDR3 is 16 residues. Germline V lookup: CDR1 LNHNV, CDR2 YYDKDF (reference sequence). CDR3 sequence (DNA): TGTGCCACCAGCAGCGAACAGGGAGCCCCTGGAAACACCATATATTTT. It yields the protein CATSSEQGAPGNTIYF.

The chain combines TRBV2 with TRBJ2-7; 9 bases are a match to TRBD1. V was pared by 7 bases and J by 7 bases, with 14 bases of the junction left unmatched. The CDR3 spans 15 residues. Germline CDR1 is SNHLY and CDR2 is FYNNEI. For the CDR3, the DNA is TGTGCCAGCACCTCCGGACAGGGGCAGGTGAGGGAGCAGTACTTC. This gives the protein CASTSGQGQVREQYF.

The gene calls are TRBV5-1 and TRBJ2-7; 13 bases are a match to TRBD2. The CDR3 totals 15 residues. Per the germline V gene, CDR1 is SGHRS and CDR2 is YFSETQ. V lost 4 bases and J lost 3; bases outside the gene matches: 4. The CDR3 sequence is CASSAGTSGIYEQYF. The CDR3 coding sequence is TGCGCCAGCAGCGCGGGGACTAGCGGGATCTACGAGCAGTACTTC.

V and J are TRBV7-2 and TRBJ2-1; TRBD2 aligns across 7 bases. Germline V gives CDR1 SGHTA, CDR2 FQGNSA. With V trimmed by 3 bases and J by 8 bases, 16 bases remained unmatched. This CDR3 contains 17 residues. The CDR3 coding sequence is TGTGCCAGCAGCTTCCCTCGACTAAGCGGGGCCGCGGATGAGCAGTTCTTC. Protein: CASSFPRLSGAADEQFF.

The chain has TRBV13 and TRBJ1-2, with 9 bases fitting TRBD1. CDR3 length: 17 amino acids. V dropped 3 bases and J dropped 0; count of bases not matched to a gene: 8. CDR1 is PRHDT, CDR2 FYEKMQ, per germline (reference sequence). CDR3 residues: CASSLGGTGTTNYGYTF. CDR3 coding DNA: TGTGCCAGCAGCTTGGGGGGGACAGGGACTACTAACTATGGCTACACCTTC.

This rearrangement joins TRBV11-2 to TRBJ2-2; D remains unclear. The CDR3 contains 14 residues. CDR1 is SGHAT, CDR2 FQNNGV, per germline. With 1 base removed from V and 4 bases from J, the gap between germline ends came to 7 bases. CDR3 residues: CASSLGAITGELFF. The CDR3 bases are TGTGCCAGCAGCTTAGGGGCTATCACCGGGGAGCTGTTTTTT.

This clone was seen a handful of times. The chain uses TRBV4-1 and TRBJ1-4, with D possibly being TRBD1 (5 bases). The V gene's germline CDR1 is MGHRA and CDR2 YSYEKL. V lost 4 bases and J lost 4, with 10 bases in between. CDR3 size: 14 residues. The CDR3 DNA is TGCGCCAGCAGCCTAGTTCAGGGTAATGAAAAACTGTTTTTT. Translation gives CASSLVQGNEKLFF.

This clone was found a few times. This chain joins TRBV12-5 and TRBJ2-2; D is perhaps TRBD1 (6 bases). CDR1 LGHNT and CDR2 FRNRAP come from the germline V gene. Trimming left V 0 bases short and J 5 bases short, with 13 bases between. CDR3 length equals 16 residues. The CDR3 DNA reads TGTGCTAGTGGTTTGGTACCCGGGACACTTACCGGGGAGCTGTTTTTT. It yields the protein CASGLVPGTLTGELFF. The full variable domain, completed using reference TRBV12-5 and TRBJ2-2, is DARVTQTPRHKVTEMGQEVTMRCQPILGHNTVFWYRQTMMQGLELLAYFRNRAPLDDSGMPKDRFSAEMPDATLATLKIQPSEPRDSAVYFCASGLVPGTLTGELFFGEGSRLTVL.

The gene calls are TRBV7-2 and TRBJ2-1; 14 nucleotides match TRBD2. In germline, CDR1 is SGHTA, CDR2 FQGNSA. Trimming removed 4 bases from V and 8 bases from J; junction bases left unmatched: 7. CDR3 size: 16 residues. This CDR3 is CASSSSGLAGAHEQFF. CDR3 sequence (DNA): TGTGCCAGCAGCTCCTCGGGACTAGCGGGAGCCCATGAGCAGTTCTTC. Full variable domain (rest looked up from reference TRBV7-2 and TRBJ2-1): GAGVSQSPSNKVTEKGKDVELRCDPISGHTALYWYRQSLGQGLEFLIYFQGNSAPDKSGLPSDRFSAERTGGSVSTLTIQRTQQEDSAVYLCASSSSGLAGAHEQFFGPGTRLTVL.

The chain has TRBV5-8 and TRBJ2-7, with 11 positions matching TRBD1. The CDR3 is 14 residues long. The V segment lost 5 bases and the J segment 4 bases; nucleotides outside the gene matches: 5. The germline gives CDR1 SGHTS, CDR2 YDEGEE. The CDR3 reads CASSRGQGGYEQYF. CDR3 nucleotides: TGTGCCAGCAGTCGGGGACAGGGGGGGTACGAGCAGTACTTC.